There are a few counts of the clone carrying this T cell receptor beta chain. What it binds is unknown. The data originate from a study of T-cell memory formation after mild COVID-19. Researchers used 5'RACE with constant-segment primers to make TCR alpha and TCR beta cDNA libraries that carry sample barcodes and UMIs. TCRdb re-called the 5' RACE reads with MiXCR, one entry per CDR3 protein. Among 250,000 to 400,000 distinct CDR3 sequences listed, about 13% were seen once. The CDR3 is 14 amino acids. The V and J ends lost 3 bases and 3 bases, in that order; junction bases with no gene match: 8. Germline V gives CDR1 DFQATT, CDR2 SNEGSKA (reference sequence). The study, taken as a whole, reports: Pre-infection memory showed some responding clones, and this suggested that cross-reactive memory joined. Most CD4+ clones that shrank were in CM and EM, while CD8+ ones turned up in EMRA.

Sequencing was done on a sample of PBMCs or a T cell subset sorted from them (not recorded which). This receptor was identified in a man aged 18 to 29 who had mild COVID-19 (a few samples of this study predate the infection). Cell type and time point are not known. The V call is TRBV20-1, the J call TRBJ2-7, with TRBD2 matching 7 bases. The CDR3 DNA is TGCAGTGCTAGGTACGGACTAGGGGTCTACGAGCAGTACTTC. Amino acids: CSARYGLGVYEQYF.